The 9 T cell receptor beta chains in this list originate from one sample, sequenced in a study of T cell changes during pregnancy in multiple sclerosis. Assay: immunoSEQ multiplex PCR; the TCRdb copy retains only in-frame clones and omits some. The data hold under 75,000 clones, with more than 85% observed a single time. The specimen comprised peripheral blood, sampled in the third trimester of pregnancy. Receptors were obtained from a female donor in good health, enrolled as a control in a pregnancy study.

The V gene is TRBV28, the J gene TRBJ1-2; the D gene is possibly TRBD1 (6 bases). The V end lost 4 bases, the J end lost 2 bases, and 14 bases lay between the germline ends. CDR1 is MDHEN and CDR2 is SYDVKM in the germline V gene. This CDR3 spans 15 amino acids. CDR3 region: CASSSSGVGNYGYTF. DNA of the CDR3: TGTGCCAGCAGTTCCTCAGGGGTGGGGAACTATGGCTACACCTTC.

This chain links TRBV9 with TRBJ1-1, with TRBD1 matching 9 bases. Germline V gene sequence: CDR1 SGDLS, CDR2 YYNGEE. This CDR3 region has 15 residues. With 3 bases clipped from V and 4 bases from J, the junction kept 7 bases outside the gene matches. The CDR3 DNA reads TGTGCCAGCAGCGCTGAGACAGGGGGAGGCACTGAAGCTTTCTTT. This translates into CASSAETGGGTEAFF.

The rearrangement uses TRBV12-5 and TRBJ1-1; D is unresolved. V was cut by 3 bases and J by 3 bases, with 8 bases left in between. Germline CDR1 and CDR2: LGHNT and FRNRAP. This CDR3 has 13 residues. CDR3 sequence reads: CASGFEGYTEAFF. The CDR3 DNA reads TGTGCTAGTGGTTTCGAGGGCTACACTGAAGCTTTCTTT.

V is TRBV6-1 and J is TRBJ1-5, with D unresolved. Trimming took off 3 bases at V and 1 base at J, with 13 bases between the two ends. The CDR3 is made up of 16 amino acids. Per the germline V gene, CDR1 is MNHNS and CDR2 is SASEGT. The CDR3 region has the DNA TGTGCCAGCAGTGATGAACGCCAGCGGAGCAATCAGCCCCAGCATTTT. Its translation: CASSDERQRSNQPQHF.

J is TRBJ2-1 and V is TRBV29-1, with D perhaps matching TRBD1 (5 bases). The CDR3 has 13 residues. CDR1 is SQVTM, CDR2 ANQGSEA, per germline. Trimming pared 5 bases from V and 4 bases from J, leaving 12 bases between. The CDR3 DNA sequence: TGCAGCGTTCAGGGTGGACGGTACAATGAGCAGTTCTTC. This translates into CSVQGGRYNEQFF.

The chain employs TRBV27 and TRBJ2-6; a possible D gene is TRBD2 (6 bases). The CDR3 totals 13 residues. In germline, CDR1 is MNHEY, CDR2 SMNVEV (reference sequence). Trimming stripped 8 bases from V and 3 bases from J, with 8 bases between. CDR3 DNA sequence: TGTGCCAGCTTCGGGGGTGGGGCCAACGTCCTGACTTTC. This gives the protein CASFGGGANVLTF.

V is TRBV7-9 and J is TRBJ2-5; D is possibly TRBD2 (6 bases). CDR1 is SEHNR and CDR2 is FQNEAQ in the germline V gene (reference sequence). V was cut by 5 bases and J by 0 bases, with 16 bases left in between. The CDR3 consists of 16 residues. The CDR3 nucleotides read TGTGCCAGCAGCCCTCTACGGGGACTGTACCAAGAGACCCAGTACTTC. Its translation is CASSPLRGLYQETQYF.

This clone is a singleton in its sample. J is TRBJ1-2 and V is TRBV2; TRBD1 matches at 9 bases. V trimming: 1 base; J trimming: 5 bases; junction bases outside the gene matches: 5. Germline CDR1 reads SNHLY; CDR2 reads FYNNEI. The CDR3 totals 15 residues. The CDR3 spells CASSEDRGRGYGYTF. In DNA form, the CDR3 reads TGTGCCAGCAGTGAAGACAGGGGGCGCGGGTATGGCTACACCTTC.

The chain carries TRBV5-6 and TRBJ2-3; 8 bases line up with TRBD1. Per germline, CDR1 SGHDT and CDR2 YYEEEE. Trimming cost V 3 bases and J 2 bases; bases outside gene matches: 8. This CDR3 is 16 amino acids long. This CDR3 is CASSSLTGVYTDTQYF. DNA of the CDR3: TGTGCCAGCAGCTCCCTGACAGGGGTCTACACAGATACGCAGTATTTT.